The T cell receptor beta chain described here comes from a study of identical twins. Study-level findings and limits: The authors drew conclusions from cross-sectional statistical analysis rather than following the same donors. Models, which agreed with sharing between unrelated individuals, nonetheless underestimated the out-of-frame TCR alpha sharing seen in monozygotic twins.

TCRdb recomputed calls from the 5' RACE reads with MiXCR, one row per CDR3 protein. The data hold nearly 900,000 distinct CDR3 sequences, with 9% to 15% observed a single time. All donors comprised healthy Caucasians. Germline V lookup: CDR1 SGHTA, CDR2 FQGNSA. V shed 0 bases and J shed 1 base, with 10 bases lying between them. The CDR3 loop spans 16 amino acids. Comments on this clonotype: Its antigen remains unknown.

The sample also formed part of further work on yellow fever vaccine responses in identical twins.

Specimen: PBMCs. The receptor comes from a woman aged 18-30 years in good health. The chain couples TRBV7-2 to TRBJ2-1, with D uncertain. The CDR3 bases are TGTGCCAGCAGCTTAGCGCCAGGAAAATCCTACAATGAGCAGTTCTTC. Its protein product is CASSLAPGKSYNEQFF.